This TCR beta chain was sequenced during a study of radiotherapy plus CTLA-4 blockade in lung cancer. The repertoire was sequenced with immunoSEQ multiplex PCR; TCRdb's copy has only in-frame clones and lacks some. Of 52,000 or so clones listed, approximately 80% were seen once; the top ten hold 5% to 6.5%. The study's findings and limits: Among blood TCR repertoires after radiotherapy plus ipilimumab, tumor-derived clones expanded.

This CDR3 is 15 amino acids long. Trimming took 7 bases from V and 5 from J; bases not matched to a gene: 6. The germline CDR1 and CDR2 sequences are SNHLY and FYNNEI. Turning to this clone: Its cognate antigen is unknown.

Each patient with chemo-refractory metastatic non-small-cell lung cancer was treated with focal radiation plus CTLA-4 blockade using ipilimumab. The input for sequencing was peripheral blood, taken from a patient treated with radiotherapy plus ipilimumab. The TCR was taken from a human donor with non-small cell lung cancer whose response to radiotherapy plus ipilimumab could not be evaluated. The V call is TRBV2, the J call TRBJ2-3, with TRBD2 identical over 13 bases. The DNA of the CDR3 is TGTGCCAGCAAGCGGACTAGCGGGGGTAGAGATACGCAGTATTTT. It is translated as CASKRTSGGRDTQYF. Based on the CDR3 plus reference TRBV2 and TRBJ2-3, the full variable domain is EPEVTQTPSHQVTQMGQEVILRCVPISNHLYFYWYRQILGQKVEFLVSFYNNEISEKSEIFDDQFSVERPDGSNFTLKIRSTKLEDSAMYFCASKRTSGGRDTQYFGPGTRLTVL.